This record concerns one T cell receptor beta chain sequence. How the authors handled the data: Estimation of nucleated cell counts was performed using reference gene primer amplification. Libraries were prepared by immunoSEQ multiplex PCR; TCRdb keeps only in-frame clonotypes and omits some of them. V and J calls and clone size are copied from that table; D and trimming were computed from the DNA. The sample has some 260,000 clones, around 90% seen once. This sample is drawn from a study of blood T cell repertoires in COVID-19. As for the study in general: Samples representing acute and convalescent COVID-19 were sourced from the United States, Italy and Spain. The analysed material was cDNA or gDNA that came from T cells, B-cell-depleted T cells, or PBMCs.

Germline V gene lookup returns CDR1 MNHEY and CDR2 SMNVEV (reference sequence). The CDR3 spans 13 residues. The V end lost 8 bases, the J end lost 1 base, and 11 bases lay between the germline ends. The gene calls are TRBV27 and TRBJ2-5; D is perhaps TRBD2 (6 bases). This clonotype was obtained from a human donor in a cohort sampled during active COVID-19. Sequenced: peripheral blood. This chain's CDR3 is CASHGGSQETQYF. The CDR3 DNA is TGTGCCAGCCATGGGGGGTCCCAAGAGACCCAGTACTTC.